The 10 T cell receptor beta chains in this list originate from one sample, sequenced in a study of blood T cell repertoires in COVID-19. Some clones are missing from TCRdb's copy, which holds only in-frame ones; the method was immunoSEQ multiplex PCR. The table has some 300,000 clones, roughly 90% seen once. Sequencing was performed on PBMCs or T cells enriched from blood (not recorded which). The receptors originated from a woman aged 45-60 years who had been exposed to COVID-19.

The J gene is TRBJ1-2, the V gene TRBV6-5, with D possibly TRBD1 on 5 matching bases. The germline CDR1 and CDR2 sequences are MNHEY and SVGAGI. This CDR3 contains 13 residues. V lost 6 bases to trimming and J lost 8 bases, with 16 bases between them. CDR3 DNA sequence: TGTGCCAGCAGCACGAACGGGGGAAACGGCTACACCTTC. It codes for CASSTNGGNGYTF.

V usage is TRBV7-2 and J usage is TRBJ1-5; D is uncertain. Germline CDR1 and CDR2: SGHTA and FQGNSA. CDR3 size: 15 residues. Trimming took off 4 bases at V and 2 bases at J, with 12 bases between the two ends. CDR3 in amino acids: CASSSDPRGNQPQHF. CDR3 nucleotide sequence: TGTGCCAGCAGCTCAGACCCGAGGGGCAATCAGCCCCAGCATTTT.

Only one count was recorded for this clone. The CDR3 nucleotides are TGTGCCAGCAGTGAAGGACAGCATGGCTACACCTTC. It codes for CASSEGQHGYTF. The J gene is TRBJ1-2, the V gene TRBV6-1; tentative D call: TRBD1 (5 bases). Germline loops: CDR1 MNHNS, CDR2 SASEGT. This CDR3 is 12 amino acids long. Trimming removed 1 base from V and 6 bases from J, with 6 bases in between.

V usage is TRBV27 and J usage is TRBJ2-1; 12 bases fit TRBD2. Germline values: CDR1 MNHEY, CDR2 SMNVEV (reference sequence). This CDR3 has 20 amino acids. V was clipped by 2 bases and J by 0 bases; unmatched bases: 11. CDR3 sequence: CASSLGWLAGGKSSYNEQFF. In DNA form, the CDR3 reads TGTGCCAGCAGTTTAGGGTGGCTAGCGGGGGGGAAGAGCTCCTACAATGAGCAGTTCTTC.

This clone was recorded only once. The chain is built from TRBV5-6 and TRBJ2-3; 8 bases line up with TRBD2. In germline, CDR1 is SGHDT, CDR2 YYEEEE. Trimming removed 4 bases from V and 2 bases from J; junction bases left unmatched: 6. The CDR3 is 15 amino acids. The CDR3 loop reads CASSQRGGPTDTQYF. As DNA, the CDR3 is TGTGCCAGCAGCCAACGGGGGGGGCCCACAGATACGCAGTATTTT.

The CDR3 sequence is CASHASGGANEQFF. The CDR3 bases are TGTGCCAGCCACGCCAGCGGGGGGGCCAATGAGCAGTTCTTC. The chain recombines TRBV5-8 with TRBJ2-1; 10 nucleotides match TRBD2. The CDR3 extends over 14 amino acids. Trimming cost V 7 bases and J 6 bases; bases outside gene matches: 7. Germline lookup yields CDR1 SGHTS and CDR2 YDEGEE.

The V gene is TRBV5-1, the J gene TRBJ1-1; 9 positions agree with TRBD1. After removal of 4 bases from V and 4 bases from J, the junction contained 8 bases not matched to a gene. The CDR3 is 15 amino acids. CDR1 and CDR2 (germline): SGHRS, YFSETQ. For the CDR3, the DNA is TGCGCCAGCAGCGGTACAGGGGGCAAGAGCACTGAAGCTTTCTTT. It translates to CASSGTGGKSTEAFF.

The chain links TRBV7-2 to TRBJ2-1; tentatively, D is TRBD2 (7 bases). Germline V gives CDR1 SGHTA, CDR2 FQGNSA. The CDR3 totals 16 residues. Trimming stripped 3 bases from V and 3 bases from J, with 15 bases between. CDR3 in amino acids: CASSFRPGGYYNEQFF. CDR3 nucleotides: TGTGCCAGCAGCTTTCGGCCGGGGGGCTACTACAATGAGCAGTTCTTC.

This clone was recorded only once. The chain is built from TRBV4-1 and TRBJ2-1; 13 nucleotides match TRBD2. V was pared by 0 bases and J by 4 bases, with 3 bases of the junction left unmatched. Germline assignment: CDR1 MGHRA and CDR2 YSYEKL. CDR3 size: 17 residues. In DNA form, the CDR3 reads TGCGCCAGCAGCCAAGAACCGGGACTAGCGGGGTACAATGAGCAGTTCTTC. Translated: CASSQEPGLAGYNEQFF.

The gene calls are TRBV19 and TRBJ1-5; D gene ambiguous. The CDR3 covers 18 residues. Germline CDR1 is LNHDA and CDR2 is SQIVND (reference sequence). V was clipped by 5 bases and J by 0 bases, with 20 bases between them. The CDR3 sequence: CASSLQRQSSDSNQPQHF. In nucleotides, the CDR3 is TGTGCCAGTAGTCTCCAACGTCAATCCAGTGATAGCAATCAGCCCCAGCATTTT.